The clone carrying this T cell receptor beta chain was counted only a few times. Its antigen remains unknown. The TCR beta CDR3 regions underwent amplification using RNA transcripts as the source. HTBI primers were employed in a first-round RT-PCR of the TCR CDR3. A single record per CDR3 protein comes from TCRdb applying MiXCR to the multiplex PCR reads. Counted here are some 560,000 distinct CDR3 sequences, 12% to 15% occurring once; the ten biggest clones make up about 15%. Trimming cost V 4 bases and J 1 base, with 15 bases left between them. Germline lookup yields CDR1 SGDLS and CDR2 YYNGEE. The CDR3 has 15 amino acids. The data belong to a study of T cells in Graves' hyperthyroidism and ophthalmopathy. Study-wide results and limits: Appearing also in blood were most of the thyroid clonotypes expanded above 0.001. A 13 V-J model separated ophthalmopathy from stable hyperthyroidism.

This clonotype originated in a woman aged 40 to 50 with Graves' hyperthyroidism. What was sequenced was blood. This chain joins TRBV9 and TRBJ2-7, with D perhaps being TRBD1 or TRBD2 (5 bases each). The CDR3 coding sequence is TGTGCCAGCAGCCCCGGGACCCAGCCTTCCTACGAGCAGTACTTC. Amino acids: CASSPGTQPSYEQYF.